Presented here are 24 T cell receptor beta chains from one specimen sequenced in a study of response to subunit inactivated influenza vaccine. TCRdb re-analysed the RT-PCR reads in MiXCR, keeping a single row per CDR3 protein. The repertoire holds approximately 680,000 distinct CDR3 sequences, with less than 20% as singletons. The sequencing here drew on PBMCs from blood, taken 11 to 12 days after vaccination. Receptor source: a man aged 50-60 years who received an inactivated influenza vaccine.

This clonotype appeared many times. The chain employs TRBV10-3 and TRBJ2-3; 8 positions match TRBD2. Germline values: CDR1 ENHRY, CDR2 SYGVKD. The CDR3 runs to 16 residues. The V and J ends lost 2 bases and 1 base, in that order; junction bases with no gene match: 5. CDR3 DNA sequence: TGTGCCATCAGTGAGGGGTTGACTAGCGGCACAGATACGCAGTATTTT. As protein: CAISEGLTSGTDTQYF.

In its sample, this clonotype was seen a few times. The genes are TRBV11-3 and TRBJ1-5; D gene uncertain. Trimming removed 4 bases from V and 2 bases from J, with 18 bases in between. CDR1 is SGHNT and CDR2 is YENEEA in the germline V gene. This CDR3 has 17 amino acids. This CDR3 is CASSYYADSPGNQPQHF. The CDR3 DNA sequence: TGTGCCAGCAGCTACTACGCGGACTCTCCGGGCAATCAGCCCCAGCATTTT.

J is TRBJ2-7 and V is TRBV7-9; D is perhaps TRBD1 or TRBD2 (6 bases each). Trimming cost V 5 bases and J 1 base, with 15 bases left between them. Germline V gives CDR1 SEHNR, CDR2 FQNEAQ (reference sequence). The CDR3 has 15 amino acids. CDR3 residues: CASSTRLGGSYEQYF. For the CDR3, the DNA is TGTGCCAGCAGCACGAGGCTAGGGGGGTCCTACGAGCAGTACTTC.

This chain uses TRBV5-1 with TRBJ2-2, with 8 nucleotides matching TRBD2. The CDR3 has 15 amino acids. Germline values: CDR1 SGHRS, CDR2 YFSETQ. With 4 bases clipped from V and 3 bases from J, the junction kept 5 bases outside the gene matches. The CDR3 is CASSPPGGDTGELFF. CDR3 nucleotide sequence: TGCGCCAGCAGCCCCCCGGGGGGGGACACCGGGGAGCTGTTTTTT.

There are many counts of this clonotype. The chain carries TRBV5-1 and TRBJ2-7; possible D gene TRBD1, 5 bases. Germline V gene data show CDR1 as SGHRS and CDR2 as YFSETQ. The CDR3 runs to 13 residues. The V end was cut by 4 bases, the J end by 2 bases, with 10 bases between. The CDR3 spells CASSEDKTYEQYF. In nucleotides, the CDR3 is TGCGCCAGCAGCGAGGACAAAACCTACGAGCAGTACTTC.

This clonotype appeared a few times. The CDR3 loop is CASSLEPRTSGITGETQYF. The CDR3 bases are TGTGCCAGCAGCTTGGAACCTAGGACTAGCGGTATCACCGGGGAGACCCAGTACTTC. The chain combines TRBV5-4 with TRBJ2-5, with TRBD2 matching over 10 bases. The V segment lost 0 bases and the J segment 5 bases; nucleotides outside the gene matches: 16. CDR3 length: 19 amino acids. Germline V gene lookup returns CDR1 SGHNT and CDR2 YYREEE (reference sequence).

This clonotype occurred many times. The gene calls are TRBV12-3 or TRBV12-4 and TRBJ2-7, with 7 bases identical to TRBD1. Germline trimming cut 5 bases from V and 7 bases from J; bases unmatched to any gene: 11. The CDR3 has 14 amino acids. CDR3 sequence reads: CASSLTGNFYEQYF. The DNA for the CDR3 is TGTGCCAGCAGTCTGACAGGGAATTTTTATGAGCAGTACTTC.

The rearrangement links TRBV6-2 or TRBV6-3 to TRBJ1-5, with D unresolved. This CDR3 region has 16 residues. Deletions cut 5 bases from V and 2 bases from J, with 16 bases between. Germline V gene lookup returns CDR1 MNHEY and CDR2 SVGEGT. CDR3 sequence: CASSPFGGSRNQPQHF. CDR3 bases: TGTGCCAGCAGTCCATTCGGCGGCAGCCGCAATCAGCCCCAGCATTTT.

This clonotype was seen a handful of times. This chain uses TRBV7-2 with TRBJ1-2, with no clear D. Germline CDR1 SGHTA, CDR2 FQGNSA. The CDR3 length is 15 residues. Trimming shortened V by 7 bases and J by 1 base, and 16 bases separated the two germline ends. The CDR3 DNA sequence: TGTGCCAGCACCTACTACCCCGGGATTAACTATGGCTACACCTTC. This sequence encodes CASTYYPGINYGYTF.

The table lists this clonotype with a few counts. The gene calls are TRBV6-5 and TRBJ1-5; D may be TRBD1 (5 bases). Germline values: CDR1 MNHEY, CDR2 SVGAGI. Trimming removed 5 bases at V and 1 base at J, with 9 bases between. This CDR3 has 14 residues. The CDR3 spells CASSHRDSNQPQHF. The CDR3 DNA follows: TGTGCCAGCAGTCACCGGGACAGCAATCAGCCCCAGCATTTT.

This clonotype turned up a few times. The chain has TRBV11-1 and TRBJ2-1, with 8 bases fitting TRBD2. J gave up 7 bases and V 4 bases, and 18 bases lay outside the gene matches. This CDR3 region has 18 residues. Germline CDR1 is SGHAT and CDR2 is FQDESV (reference sequence). CDR3: CASSSSPQRGHRRNEQFF. The CDR3 nucleotides are TGTGCCAGCAGCTCCTCCCCTCAGCGGGGGCACCGTAGGAATGAGCAGTTCTTC. Full variable domain (rest looked up from reference TRBV11-1 and TRBJ2-1): EAEVAQSPRYKITEKSQAVAFWCDPISGHATLYWYRQILGQGPELLVQFQDESVVDDSQLPKDRFSAERLKGVDSTLKIQPAELGDSAMYLCASSSSPQRGHRRNEQFFGPGTRLTVL.

This chain joins TRBV7-9 and TRBJ1-2; D is uncertain. V gave up 3 bases and J gave up 13 bases, with 18 bases separating them. Germline values: CDR1 SEHNR, CDR2 FQNEAQ (reference sequence). This CDR3 is 13 amino acids long. CDR3 amino acids: CASSFPQSMAATF. In nucleotides, the CDR3 is TGTGCCAGCAGCTTCCCACAGAGTATGGCTGCCACCTTC.

J is TRBJ2-7 and V is TRBV10-3, with TRBD1 matching 7 bases. In germline, CDR1 is ENHRY, CDR2 SYGVKD. This CDR3 is 12 amino acids long. CDR3 sequence (DNA): TGTGTCAGCTCGACAGGGAGCTACGAGCAGTACTTC. It is translated as CVSSTGSYEQYF.

A few counts support this clonotype. The chain carries TRBV11-2 and TRBJ1-2; D perhaps matches TRBD1 (5 bases). CDR1 SGHAT and CDR2 FQNNGV come from the germline V gene. The CDR3 consists of 18 residues. V shed 1 base and J shed 0 bases, with 18 bases lying between them. In DNA, the CDR3 is TGTGCCAGCAGCTTAGTGGGGAGTCCCTGGGGGACTAACTATGGCTACACCTTC. Residues: CASSLVGSPWGTNYGYTF.

Comment on this clonotype: A junction boundary mismatches the germline segment, possibly from a read error. The chain employs TRBV5-4 and TRBJ1-1; D is possibly TRBD1 (5 bases). Germline CDR1 reads SGHNT; CDR2 reads YYREEE (reference sequence). The CDR3 loop spans 11 amino acids. The CDR3 coding sequence is TGTGCCAGCAAAAAGGACACGGAAGCTTTCTTT. Translation gives CASKKDTEAFF.

This chain uses TRBV12-3 or TRBV12-4 with TRBJ2-1; the D gene is possibly TRBD2 (7 bases). The ends were cut back, 8 bases at V and 9 bases at J, with 26 bases in the middle. The CDR3 totals 16 residues. Here the CDR3 DNA reads TGTGCCAGCCGTCCACGGGGGGCGATGTATAATGGTGAGCAGTTCTTC. Its translation: CASRPRGAMYNGEQFF.

This clonotype has a count of ten or more. The chain has TRBV15 and TRBJ2-3; TRBD2 matches 11 bases. With 2 bases clipped from V and 2 bases from J, the junction kept 6 bases outside the gene matches. Germline assignment: CDR1 LNHNV and CDR2 YYDKDF (reference sequence). CDR3 length: 17 amino acids. CDR3: CATSRLAGGPYTDTQYF. CDR3 nucleotide sequence: TGTGCCACCAGCAGATTAGCGGGAGGGCCTTACACAGATACGCAGTATTTT.

The chain links TRBV7-2 to TRBJ1-6; D is unresolved. CDR1 SGHTA and CDR2 FQGNSA come from the germline V gene. This CDR3 region has 12 residues. V gave up 5 bases and J gave up 8 bases, with 7 bases separating them. The CDR3 bases are TGTGCCAGCAGCCACCCCCATTCACCCCTCCACTTT. Its protein is CASSHPHSPLHF. The variable domain in full, with the rest retrieved from reference TRBV7-2 and TRBJ1-6, is GAGVSQSPSNKVTEKGKDVELRCDPISGHTALYWYRQSLGQGLEFLIYFQGNSAPDKSGLPSDRFSAERTGGSVSTLTIQRTQQEDSAVYLCASSHPHSPLHFGNGTRLTVT.

The J gene is TRBJ2-2, the V gene TRBV6-5; D may correspond to TRBD1 or TRBD2 (5 bases each). The CDR3 spans 15 residues. Trimming cost V 4 bases and J 7 bases, with 16 bases left between them. Germline V gene lookup returns CDR1 MNHEY and CDR2 SVGAGI. The CDR3 reads CASSSGRPRGGELFF. The CDR3 region has the DNA TGTGCCAGCAGTTCGGGACGGCCCCGGGGCGGGGAGCTGTTTTTT.

The V and J genes are TRBV4-3 and TRBJ2-1; maybe TRBD1 (6 bases). The CDR3 consists of 15 residues. Germline loops: CDR1 LGHNA, CDR2 YSLEER. Trimming removed 0 bases at V and 6 bases at J, with 12 bases between. The CDR3 spells CASSQDGGPRNEQFF. In DNA form, the CDR3 reads TGCGCCAGCAGCCAAGATGGGGGCCCTCGCAATGAGCAGTTCTTC.

The chain combines TRBV3-1 with TRBJ2-1, with D maybe TRBD1 (8 bases). This CDR3 is 15 amino acids long. V was cut by 3 bases and J by 8 bases, with 17 bases left in between. CDR1 and CDR2 from the germline V gene are LGHDT and YNNKEL (reference sequence). The CDR3 region has the DNA TGTGCCAGCAGCCATCTCACAGGGGGGGTCGATGAGCAGTTCTTC. Its translation: CASSHLTGGVDEQFF.

Only a few counts were recorded for this clonotype. The chain employs TRBV4-2 and TRBJ2-5; a possible D gene is TRBD1 (5 bases). In germline, CDR1 is LGHNA, CDR2 YNFKEQ. The CDR3 is made up of 15 amino acids. V shed 0 bases and J shed 3 bases, with 11 bases lying between them. CDR3 nucleotides: TGTGCCAGCAGCCAAGATTGGGGCGGTGAAGAGACCCAGTACTTC. Translated: CASSQDWGGEETQYF.

Turning to this clonotype: A much larger clone differs from this one at a single base, so this may be a read error. The chain links TRBV5-5 to TRBJ2-5, with 7 bases identical to TRBD2. Per the germline V gene, CDR1 is SGHKS and CDR2 is YYEKEE (reference sequence). CDR3 length: 13 amino acids. The CDR3 bases are TGTGACAGCAGCTTAATGGGGGGGGAGACCCAGTACTTC. Translated, it gives CDSSLMGGETQYF.

The chain combines TRBV30 with TRBJ2-2; 10 positions match TRBD2. Trimming cost V 3 bases and J 0 bases; bases outside gene matches: 10. CDR1 GTSNPN and CDR2 SVGIG come from the germline V gene (reference sequence). The CDR3 extends over 18 amino acids. CDR3 sequence (DNA): TGTGCCTGGAGCGAGGCTTTACTAGCGGGGACGAACACCGGGGAGCTGTTTTTT. Its translation is CAWSEALLAGTNTGELFF.